The 27 T cell receptor beta chains below were found in one sample sequenced in a study of T cell clones after liver transplantation (dated by TCRdb to between 2018 and 2021). The library relied on the immunoSEQ multiplex PCR assay. The immuneACCESS repertoire file appears here via TCRdb, limited to in-frame rearrangements. These files lack a portion of the clones; in checked studies, under half of the deficit traces to unresolved V genes, and the cause of the others is not known. In this sample the table shows 55,000 to 75,000 clones, 70% of which occur a single time. Clones ranked in the top ten supply approximately 2.6% of the sample. Sequenced material: CD4+ T cells from blood, taken at the approximately 16-month timepoint. All receptors derive from a human patient who received a liver transplant. In patients who had a transplant, some T cells may come from the graft donor.

The chain couples TRBV10-3 to TRBJ2-1, with TRBD2 matching 8 bases. V shed 8 bases, J shed 9 bases, and the junction held 27 bases outside the gene matches. The length of the CDR3 is 19 residues. From germline, CDR1 is ENHRY and CDR2 SYGVKD. The CDR3 region is CAIYPGWSGGGGTTAEQFF. In nucleotides, the CDR3 is TGTGCCATCTACCCCGGTTGGAGCGGGGGAGGGGGAACCACGGCTGAGCAGTTCTTC.

This clone was seen only a few times. V and J are TRBV5-1 and TRBJ2-5; TRBD1 is a possible D gene (6 bases). V shed 4 bases and J shed 5 bases, with 9 bases lying between them. The CDR3 length is 12 residues. The V gene's germline CDR1 is SGHRS and CDR2 YFSETQ. The CDR3 region has the DNA TGCGCCAGCAGCAATACAGGGGAGACCCAGTACTTC. Translated, it gives CASSNTGETQYF. Complete variable domain (other parts from reference TRBV5-1 and TRBJ2-5): KAGVTQTPRYLIKTRGQQVTLSCSPISGHRSVSWYQQTPGQGLQFLFEYFSETQRNKGNFPGRFSGRQFSNSRSEMNVSTLELGDSALYLCASSNTGETQYFGPGTRLLVL.

V usage is TRBV7-2 and J usage is TRBJ2-5; 10 nucleotides line up with TRBD1. J was trimmed by 5 bases and V by 0 bases; bases with no gene match: 0. From germline, CDR1 is SGHTA and CDR2 FQGNSA. The CDR3 runs to 14 residues. For the CDR3, the DNA is TGTGCCAGCAGCTTAGCGGGACAGGGGGAGACCCAGTACTTC. Amino acids: CASSLAGQGETQYF. Supplemented by reference TRBV7-2 and TRBJ2-5, the full variable domain reads GAGVSQSPSNKVTEKGKDVELRCDPISGHTALYWYRQSLGQGLEFLIYFQGNSAPDKSGLPSDRFSAERTGGSVSTLTIQRTQQEDSAVYLCASSLAGQGETQYFGPGTRLLVL.

The V and J genes are TRBV7-2 and TRBJ2-1, with 9 bases identical to TRBD2. V dropped 2 bases and J dropped 4; count of bases not matched to a gene: 12. The length of the CDR3 is 18 residues. CDR1 and CDR2 (germline): SGHTA, FQGNSA. The CDR3 region has the DNA TGTGCCAGCAGCTTACCCGCCTCCACGAGCGGGGGGTACAATGAGCAGTTCTTC. The encoded protein is CASSLPASTSGGYNEQFF. The variable domain in full, with the rest retrieved from reference TRBV7-2 and TRBJ2-1, is GAGVSQSPSNKVTEKGKDVELRCDPISGHTALYWYRQSLGQGLEFLIYFQGNSAPDKSGLPSDRFSAERTGGSVSTLTIQRTQQEDSAVYLCASSLPASTSGGYNEQFFGPGTRLTVL.

This clone was seen only a few times. This chain connects TRBV30 to TRBJ1-1; no reliable D call. The germline V gene has CDR1 GTSNPN and CDR2 SVGIG (reference sequence). The CDR3 sequence is 11 residues long. In DNA, the CDR3 is TGTGCTTCAGCCCGTAGCACTGAAGCTTTCTTT. Encoded protein: CASARSTEAFF.

This clone was counted many times. The chain recombines TRBV5-5 with TRBJ2-2; D tentatively fits TRBD1 or TRBD2 (5 bases each). The CDR3 extends over 14 amino acids. Germline CDR1 and CDR2: SGHKS and YYEKEE (reference sequence). The V end lost 5 bases, the J end lost 6 bases, and 14 bases lay between the germline ends. The chain's CDR3 is CASRPTGTAGELFF. The DNA for the CDR3 is TGTGCCAGCAGGCCCACTGGGACGGCCGGGGAGCTGTTTTTT.

This clone was detected a few times. V gene TRBV5-1 combines with J gene TRBJ1-5, with 7 bases lining up with TRBD1. V shed 0 bases, J shed 4 bases, and the junction held 4 bases outside the gene matches. The CDR3 contains 15 residues. In germline, CDR1 is SGHRS, CDR2 YFSETQ. In nucleotides, the CDR3 is TGCGCCAGCAGCTTGGATGGACAGGCAAATCAGCCCCAGCATTTT. Its protein is CASSLDGQANQPQHF.

This chain uses TRBV6-1 with TRBJ1-2; 8 bases match TRBD1. Germline V lookup: CDR1 MNHNS, CDR2 SASEGT. The V segment lost 0 bases and the J segment 2 bases; nucleotides outside the gene matches: 2. CDR3 length: 15 amino acids. CDR3 loop: CASSEAQGANYGYTF. The CDR3 DNA reads TGTGCCAGCAGTGAAGCTCAGGGGGCAAACTATGGCTACACCTTC.

This chain links TRBV7-7 with TRBJ2-5, with a possible D match to TRBD2 (6 bases). The CDR3 has 16 amino acids. V dropped 1 base and J dropped 1 base, with 13 bases sitting between them. Germline CDR1 SSHAT, CDR2 FNYEAQ (reference sequence). CDR3 sequence (DNA): TGTGCCAGCAGCTTAGGCGGAGCGGGCCGCCAAGAGACCCAGTACTTC. Its translation is CASSLGGAGRQETQYF.

The V call is TRBV4-2, the J call TRBJ1-3, with a possible D match to TRBD1 (5 bases). Germline values: CDR1 LGHNA, CDR2 YNFKEQ. V lost 4 bases to trimming and J lost 0 bases, with 13 bases between them. The length of the CDR3 is 16 residues. CDR3 nucleotides: TGTGCCAGCAGCCTACTTGACAGTAGCTCTGGAAACACCATATATTTT. It translates to CASSLLDSSSGNTIYF.

As regards this clone: Other DNA sequences from this sample encode an identical CDR3 as well. This chain uses TRBV11-2 with TRBJ1-5, with 7 positions matching TRBD1. Germline V gene sequence: CDR1 SGHAT, CDR2 FQNNGV. V gave up 0 bases and J gave up 7 bases; unmatched junction bases: 0. This CDR3 region has 13 residues. CDR3 nucleotides: TGTGCCAGCAGCTTAGACAGGGGGCAGCCCCAGCATTTT. As protein: CASSLDRGQPQHF.

The rearrangement joins TRBV5-8 to TRBJ2-5; D gene uncertain. Germline V CDR1 and CDR2: SGHTS, YDEGEE. Trimming stripped 0 bases from V and 0 bases from J, with 6 bases between. The CDR3 is 14 amino acids. For the CDR3, the DNA is TGTGCCAGCAGCTTGGGGGTAAACCAAGAGACCCAGTACTTC. Residues: CASSLGVNQETQYF.

The J gene is TRBJ1-1, the V gene TRBV5-1; 7 bases match TRBD1. Looked up from germline, CDR1 is SGHRS and CDR2 is YFSETQ. The CDR3 loop spans 14 amino acids. V shed 4 bases and J 4 bases; nucleotides not matched to a gene: 7. The chain's CDR3 is CASSGDREGTEAFF. In DNA form, the CDR3 reads TGCGCCAGCAGCGGAGACAGGGAGGGCACTGAAGCTTTCTTT.

This clone turned up a few times. V usage is TRBV7-9 and J usage is TRBJ1-4; no reliable D call. V was clipped by 8 bases and J by 0 bases, with 22 bases between them. Germline V gene data show CDR1 as SEHNR and CDR2 as FQNEAQ (reference sequence). This CDR3 has 18 amino acids. This chain's CDR3 is CASSDPRGRRTTNEKLFF. The CDR3 region has the DNA TGTGCCAGCTCAGACCCTAGAGGGAGGCGGACAACTAATGAAAAACTGTTTTTT.

This sequence joins TRBV5-8 and TRBJ1-4; the D is unclear. The CDR3 is 15 amino acids. CDR1 and CDR2 from the germline V gene are SGHTS and YDEGEE. V was trimmed by 0 bases and J by 7 bases, leaving 13 bases between them. The CDR3 DNA follows: TGTGCCAGCAGCTTGGGAAGGATCGGCGGTGAAAAACTGTTTTTT. Amino acid sequence: CASSLGRIGGEKLFF. The variable domain in full, completed from reference TRBV5-8 and TRBJ1-4, reads EAGVTQSPTHLIKTRGQQATLRCSPISGHTSVYWYQQALGLGLQFLLWYDEGEERNRGNFPPRFSGRQFPNYSSELNVNALELEDSALYLCASSLGRIGGEKLFFGSGTQLSVL.

This clone was found a few times. The CDR3 sequence: CASSSLGRAWRETQYF. DNA of the CDR3: TGTGCCAGCAGCTCCCTGGGAAGGGCTTGGAGGGAGACCCAGTACTTC. This chain joins TRBV11-2 and TRBJ2-5; D perhaps matches TRBD2 (5 bases). Trimming pared 4 bases from V and 5 bases from J, leaving 20 bases between. Germline assignment: CDR1 SGHAT and CDR2 FQNNGV. The CDR3 has 16 residues.

The rearrangement joins TRBV7-2 to TRBJ2-7; TRBD2 aligns across 7 bases. CDR1 and CDR2 (germline): SGHTA, FQGNSA. The CDR3 extends over 14 amino acids. The junction had 9 bases not matched to a gene; V was cut back by 5 bases and J by 5 bases. This chain's CDR3 is CASSTRTAGNEQYF. The CDR3 DNA reads TGTGCCAGCAGCACACGTACAGCGGGGAACGAGCAGTACTTC.

The chain employs TRBV6-5 and TRBJ2-7; perhaps TRBD1 as D (6 bases). The V end lost 6 bases, the J end lost 9 bases, and 18 bases lay between the germline ends. Germline CDR1 is MNHEY and CDR2 is SVGAGI. This CDR3 spans 13 amino acids. The CDR3 spells CASRSDSLRGQYF. CDR3 sequence (DNA): TGTGCCAGCAGATCGGACAGTCTACGAGGGCAGTACTTC.

CDR3 sequence: CASGLPGQQNIQYF. CDR3 DNA sequence: TGTGCTAGTGGTTTGCCGGGACAGCAAAACATTCAGTACTTC. The V call is TRBV12-5, the J call TRBJ2-4, with 7 bases identical to TRBD1. The junction had 3 bases not matched to a gene; V was cut back by 2 bases and J by 5 bases. Germline values: CDR1 LGHNT, CDR2 FRNRAP. The CDR3 has 14 residues.

The chain carries TRBV7-9 and TRBJ2-7; D is ambiguous. Trimming shortened V by 0 bases and J by 2 bases, and 11 bases separated the two germline ends. Germline V gene sequence: CDR1 SEHNR, CDR2 FQNEAQ (reference sequence). The CDR3 is made up of 15 amino acids. The DNA for the CDR3 is TGTGCCAGCAGCTTAGCGAATTTTATGACCTACGAGCAGTACTTC. Translated, it gives CASSLANFMTYEQYF.

This clone has a single count. The chain couples TRBV6-1 to TRBJ2-7; 8 bases line up with TRBD2. J gave up 3 bases and V 2 bases, and 9 bases lay outside the gene matches. In germline, CDR1 is MNHNS, CDR2 SASEGT. The CDR3 consists of 16 residues. The CDR3 DNA follows: TGTGCCAGCAGTGAAAGACTAGCGAACGACCTCTACGAGCAGTACTTC. Translated, it gives CASSERLANDLYEQYF.

This chain links TRBV12-1 with TRBJ2-7; the table's TRBD1 call for D was not verified on the DNA. TRBV12-1 is deemed a pseudogene. The CDR3 has 13 amino acids. The CDR3 sequence: CASSCKGVREQYV. The DNA of the CDR3 is TGTGCCAGCAGCTGCAAAGGGGTACGCGAGCAGTACGTC.

The chain carries TRBV7-9 and TRBJ2-1, with TRBD1 as a possible D gene (6 bases). Trimming shortened V by 5 bases and J by 5 bases, and 13 bases separated the two germline ends. Germline lookup yields CDR1 SEHNR and CDR2 FQNEAQ (reference sequence). There are 14 residues in the CDR3. CDR3 amino acids: CASSPGEGDNEQFF. CDR3 bases: TGTGCCAGCAGCCCTGGTGAGGGGGACAATGAGCAGTTCTTC. The entire variable domain, with the rest obtained from reference TRBV7-9 and TRBJ2-1, is as follows: DTGVSQNPRHKITKRGQNVTFRCDPISEHNRLYWYRQTLGQGPEFLTYFQNEAQLEKSRLLSDRFSAERPKGSFSTLEIQRTEQGDSAMYLCASSPGEGDNEQFFGPGTRLTVL.

The gene calls are TRBV13 and TRBJ1-6, with D perhaps TRBD1 (6 bases). Germline lookup yields CDR1 PRHDT and CDR2 FYEKMQ (reference sequence). The CDR3 totals 18 residues. Deletions cut 4 bases from V and 5 bases from J, with 21 bases between. CDR3 protein: CASSSRLLQGWNNSPLHF. The CDR3 DNA follows: TGTGCCAGCAGCTCAAGGCTCCTACAGGGTTGGAATAATTCACCCCTCCACTTT.

This rearrangement joins TRBV16 to TRBJ1-3; D is possibly TRBD1 (5 bases). CDR1 is KGHSY and CDR2 is FQNENV in the germline V gene. This CDR3 contains 16 residues. V was trimmed by 2 bases and J by 0 bases, leaving 11 bases between them. CDR3 sequence: CASSQETTASGNTIYF. Here the CDR3 DNA reads TGTGCCAGCAGCCAAGAGACGACAGCCTCTGGAAACACCATATATTTT.

This chain uses TRBV14 with TRBJ2-2; no reliable D call. With 4 bases removed from V and 4 bases from J, the gap between germline ends came to 10 bases. The V gene's germline CDR1 is SGHDN and CDR2 FVKESK. The CDR3 spans 14 residues. CDR3 nucleotide sequence: TGTGCCAGCAGCCCGTTCGGCGGCACCGGGGAGCTGTTTTTT. Amino acids: CASSPFGGTGELFF.

The chain uses TRBV11-3 and TRBJ2-3; TRBD2 matches 9 bases. CDR1 SGHNT and CDR2 YENEEA come from the germline V gene. The CDR3 loop spans 16 amino acids. Losses at the gene ends were 4 bases for V and 0 bases for J; bases not matched to a gene: 5. CDR3 loop: CASSSQTSGSTDTQYF. The CDR3 bases are TGTGCCAGCAGCTCGCAAACTAGCGGGAGCACAGATACGCAGTATTTT. Looking up the rest from reference TRBV11-3 and TRBJ2-3 gives the full variable domain: EAGVVQSPRYKIIEKKQPVAFWCNPISGHNTLYWYLQNLGQGPELLIRYENEEAVDDSQLPKDRFSAERLKGVDSTLKIQPAELGDSAVYLCASSSQTSGSTDTQYFGPGTRLTVL.